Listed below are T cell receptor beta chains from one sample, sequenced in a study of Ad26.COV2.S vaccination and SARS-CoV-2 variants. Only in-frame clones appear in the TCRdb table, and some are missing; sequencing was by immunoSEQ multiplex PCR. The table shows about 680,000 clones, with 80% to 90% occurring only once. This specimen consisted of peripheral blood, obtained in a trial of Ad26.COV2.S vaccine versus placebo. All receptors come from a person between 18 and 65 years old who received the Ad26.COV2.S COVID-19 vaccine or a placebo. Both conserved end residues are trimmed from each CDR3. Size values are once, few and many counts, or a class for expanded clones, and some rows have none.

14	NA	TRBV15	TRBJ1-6	ATSRTPGDYNSPLH
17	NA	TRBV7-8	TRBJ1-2	ASSFGQGPFRTTNYGYT
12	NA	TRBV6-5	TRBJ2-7	ASRSYDTAYEQY
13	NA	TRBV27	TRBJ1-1	ASSLILDRGTEAF
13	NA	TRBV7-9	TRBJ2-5	ASSLGLVAGETQY
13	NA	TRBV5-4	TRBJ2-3	ASSSTSGITDTQY
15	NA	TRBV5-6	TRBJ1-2	ASSATFDRGDFGGYT
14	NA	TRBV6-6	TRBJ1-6	ASSQQGSSYNSPLH
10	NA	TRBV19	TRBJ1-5	ASRDRGIPQH
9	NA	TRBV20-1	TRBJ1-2	SALWENGYT
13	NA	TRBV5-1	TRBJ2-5	ASSLHTGSGETQY
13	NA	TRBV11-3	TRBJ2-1	ASSSAAGSYNEQF
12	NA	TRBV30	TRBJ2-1	AWRKGRSYNEQF
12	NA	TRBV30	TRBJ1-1	AWTRDRGRPEAF
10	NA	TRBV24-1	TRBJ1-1	ATMGEGPEAF
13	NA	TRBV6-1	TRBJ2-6	ASSEEGTGANVLT
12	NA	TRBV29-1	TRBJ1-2	SVGGGEANYGYT
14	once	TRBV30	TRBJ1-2	AWSNRDRAPNYGYT
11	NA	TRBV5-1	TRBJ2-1	ASSDLSGNEQF
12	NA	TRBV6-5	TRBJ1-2	ASSYSSGSYGYT
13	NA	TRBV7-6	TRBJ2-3	ASSLLAGGTDTQY
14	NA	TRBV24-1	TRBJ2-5	ATSDSLWAGRETQY
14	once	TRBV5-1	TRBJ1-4	ASSPGVRGEGEKLF
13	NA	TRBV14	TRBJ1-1	ASSLMGVPLTEAF
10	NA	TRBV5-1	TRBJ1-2	ASSLTSYGYT
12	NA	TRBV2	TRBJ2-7	ASLTGTATYEQY
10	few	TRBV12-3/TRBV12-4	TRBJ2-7	ASSFVRREQY
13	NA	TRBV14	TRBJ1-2	ASSQRGALLGGYT
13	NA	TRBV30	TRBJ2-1	ASDWGIQYDNEQF
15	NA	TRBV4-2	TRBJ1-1	ASSQEEADIMNTEAF
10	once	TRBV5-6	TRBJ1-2	ASSFQGAGYT
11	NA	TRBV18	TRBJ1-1	ASSIDQNTEAF
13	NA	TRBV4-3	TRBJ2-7	ASSQGRGGLYEQY
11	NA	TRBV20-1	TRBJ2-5	SASRGQQETQY
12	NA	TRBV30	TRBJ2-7	AWSVGLAGVEQY
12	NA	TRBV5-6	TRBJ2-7	ASSLGLAGHEQY
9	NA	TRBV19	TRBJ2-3	VTRSTDTQY
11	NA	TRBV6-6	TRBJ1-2	ASEELSNYGYT
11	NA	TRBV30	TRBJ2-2	AGRGSNTGELF
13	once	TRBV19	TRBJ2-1	ASSDSVARYNEQF
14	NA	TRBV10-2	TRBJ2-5	ASSEWIAGAQETQY
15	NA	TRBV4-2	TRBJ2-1	ASSHSSGGASYNEQF
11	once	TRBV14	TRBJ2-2	ASSQGWTGELF
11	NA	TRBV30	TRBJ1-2	AWLGTRITGYT
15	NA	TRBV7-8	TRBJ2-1	ASRRTSGDSSYNEQF
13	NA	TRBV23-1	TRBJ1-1	ASSQGLPMNTEAF
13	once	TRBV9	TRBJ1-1	ASSTRQGANTEAF
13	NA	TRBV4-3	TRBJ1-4	ASSQSGTGSEKLF
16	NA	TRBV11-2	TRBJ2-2	ASSFRLAGGPKTGELF
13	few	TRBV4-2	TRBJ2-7	ASSQGSSGAYEQY